This T cell receptor (beta chain) derives from a study of cytomegalovirus exposure and HLA in healthy donors. As concerns this clone: As yet, its antigen is unknown.

CDR3 length equals 16 residues. In germline, CDR1 is LNHDA, CDR2 SQIVND (reference sequence). Trimming removed 3 bases from V and 0 bases from J, with 14 bases in between. The PCR made use of 60 Vbeta and 13 Jbeta primers. This table comes from immunoSEQ multiplex PCR, and its TCRdb copy is limited to in-frame clones, with some not included. The data hold 150,000 to 200,000 clones, with around 80% observed a single time. Study results and caveats: In a later analysis, TCR beta V- and J-gene trimming was associated with a missense DCLRE1C variant. Generally TCR sequences proved uncommon, though certain public TCRs appeared in numerous donors.

Sequenced sample: PBMCs. The genes are TRBV19 and TRBJ1-1, with a possible D match to TRBD1 (6 bases). The receptor's source is a woman in her twenties or thirties in good health and CMV-seronegative. The CDR3 loop is CASSIKRGGVNTEAFF. The CDR3 DNA reads TGTGCCAGTAGTATTAAAAGGGGGGGCGTGAACACTGAAGCTTTCTTT.